This T cell receptor (beta chain) was sequenced for a study of cytomegalovirus exposure and HLA in healthy donors. The CDR3 length is 14 residues. Per the germline V gene, CDR1 is MDHEN and CDR2 is SYDVKM. Deletions cut 5 bases from V and 2 bases from J, with 13 bases between. Regarding this clone: Its target is not known.

60 Vbeta and 13 Jbeta primers were used in PCR. Sequencing was performed with immunoSEQ multiplex PCR; in TCRdb, only in-frame clones are kept and a portion is missing. In the table there are about 180,000 clones, over 65% of which are singletons. Notes on the study in general: The authors enumerated around 150 TCR beta chains as linked to cytomegalovirus. Roughly uniform sequencing depth across donors was assumed, possibly incorrectly.

The gene calls are TRBV28 and TRBJ2-7, with D possibly TRBD1 on 6 matching bases. Sequencing was carried out using PBMCs. This TCR derives from a man between 18 and 29 years old in good health and CMV-seronegative. The CDR3 loop reads CASSTQQGTYEQYF. CDR3 in DNA: TGTGCCAGCAGTACCCAGCAGGGGACCTACGAGCAGTACTTC.